The T cell receptor (beta chain) described here comes from a study of control samples from healthy donors and cancer patients. Method: immunoSEQ multiplex PCR; TCRdb's copy keeps in-frame clones and lacks some. Of 90,000 to 100,000 clones detected, roughly 83% appear once; the ten largest clones hold under 40%. The V and J ends lost 2 bases and 9 bases respectively, with 17 bases between them. There are 15 residues in the CDR3. Germline V lookup: CDR1 MNHNY, CDR2 SVGAGI (reference sequence). The chain is built from TRBV6-6 and TRBJ2-1; D is undetermined. Sequenced input: PBMCs. The receptor was derived from a man aged 65 to 79 with lung cancer. In DNA form, the CDR3 reads TGTGCCAGCAGTTACGCGGCTCAGCCCCGGAGTGAGCAGTTCTTC. It is translated as CASSYAAQPRSEQFF.